This T cell receptor (beta chain) is from a study of patients and donors after allogeneic stem cell transplantation. TCRdb itself ran the RT-PCR reads through MiXCR, one entry per CDR3 protein. The sample carries about 74,000 distinct CDR3 sequences, approximately 26% recorded once. The clonotype was recovered from a human donor who was either an allogeneic HSCT recipient or a stem cell or donor lymphocyte infusion donor (not recorded which). It is not recorded whose cells these are; they may come from a transplant donor. The sample comprised blood, either unsorted or a sorted T cell fraction (not recorded which).

CDR3 residues: CASSSTGPTFTYEQYF. The DNA for the CDR3 is TGTGCCAGCAGCTCGACGGGACCCACTTTCACCTACGAGCAGTACTTC. The chain recombines TRBV7-9 with TRBJ2-7; D tentatively reads TRBD1 or TRBD2 (5 bases each). CDR3 size: 16 residues. Germline V gene data show CDR1 as SEHNR and CDR2 as FQNEAQ (reference sequence). With 4 bases removed from V and 2 bases from J, the gap between germline ends came to 18 bases.